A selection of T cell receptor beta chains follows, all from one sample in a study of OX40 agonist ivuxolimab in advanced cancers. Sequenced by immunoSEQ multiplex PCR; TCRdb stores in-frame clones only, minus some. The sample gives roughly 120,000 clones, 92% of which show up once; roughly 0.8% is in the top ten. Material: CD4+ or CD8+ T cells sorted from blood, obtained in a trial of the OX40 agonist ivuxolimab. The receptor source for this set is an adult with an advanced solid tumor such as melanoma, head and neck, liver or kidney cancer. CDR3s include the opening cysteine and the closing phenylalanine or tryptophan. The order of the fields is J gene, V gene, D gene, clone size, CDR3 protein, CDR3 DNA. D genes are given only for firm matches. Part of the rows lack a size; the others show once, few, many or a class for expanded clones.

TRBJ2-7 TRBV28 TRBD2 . CASSLWASGSYYEQYF TGTGCCAGCAGTTTATGGGCTAGCGGGAGTTACTACGAGCAGTACTTC
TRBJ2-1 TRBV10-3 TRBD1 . CAISESIGQGAREQFF TGTGCCATCAGTGAGTCCATCGGACAGGGGGCGCGTGAGCAGTTCTTC
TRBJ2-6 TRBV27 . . CASSLWGSGANVLTF TGTGCCAGCAGTTTATGGGGCTCCGGGGCCAACGTCCTGACTTTC
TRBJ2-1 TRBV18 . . CASSPGQGGYNEQFF TGTGCCAGCTCACCGGGTCAGGGGGGCTACAATGAGCAGTTCTTC
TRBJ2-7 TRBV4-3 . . CASSQDPGLRYEQYF TGCGCCAGCAGCCAAGATCCGGGACTCAGATACGAGCAGTACTTC
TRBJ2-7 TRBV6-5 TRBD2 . CASSSPGEGRYEQYF TGTGCCAGCAGTTCGCCTGGGGAGGGCCGGTACGAGCAGTACTTC
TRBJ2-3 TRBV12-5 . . CASGPLGAGPMADTQYF TGTGCTAGTGGTCCCCTGGGGGCCGGACCGATGGCAGATACGCAGTATTTT
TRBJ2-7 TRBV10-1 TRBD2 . CASNLGTSGPYEQYF TGCGCCAGCAACCTGGGGACTAGCGGGCCCTACGAGCAGTACTTC
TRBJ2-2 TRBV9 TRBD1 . CASSPGTGLVPGELFF TGTGCCAGCAGCCCAGGGACAGGGCTTGTCCCCGGGGAGCTGTTTTTT
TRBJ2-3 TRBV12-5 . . CASGLGTGISTDTQYF TGTGCTAGTGGTTTGGGAACAGGGATTTCCACAGATACGCAGTATTTT
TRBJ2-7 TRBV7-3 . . CASSKTSDRTYEQYF TGTGCCAGCAGCAAGACCTCGGACAGAACCTACGAGCAGTACTTC
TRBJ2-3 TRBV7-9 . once CASSLLRADTQYF TGTGCCAGCAGCTTGCTGCGGGCAGATACGCAGTATTTT
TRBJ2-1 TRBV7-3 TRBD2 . CASSVTSGGLTEQFF TGTGCCAGCAGCGTGACTAGCGGGGGCCTCACGGAGCAGTTCTTC
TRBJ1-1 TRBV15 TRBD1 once CATSGGGQGMTEAFF TGTGCCACCAGCGGGGGGGGACAGGGGATGACTGAAGCTTTCTTT
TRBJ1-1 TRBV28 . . CASRVSSSGTAFF TGTGCCAGCAGGGTTTCCTCATCGGGTACGGCTTTCTTT
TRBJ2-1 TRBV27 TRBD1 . CASTPTAGQGAREQFF TGTGCCAGCACGCCAACGGCTGGACAGGGGGCACGAGAGCAGTTCTTC
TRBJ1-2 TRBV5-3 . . CARSLVSGTYGYTF TGTGCCAGAAGCTTGGTATCAGGGACCTATGGCTACACCTTC
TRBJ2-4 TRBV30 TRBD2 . CAWSDSGSNIQYF TGTGCCTGGAGTGATAGCGGGAGTAACATTCAGTACTTC
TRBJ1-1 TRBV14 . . CASSQALGSFGGAFF TGTGCCAGCAGCCAAGCCCTGGGGAGTTTTGGAGGAGCTTTCTTT
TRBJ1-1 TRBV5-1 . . CASSFDGENTEAFF TGCGCCAGCAGCTTTGACGGGGAGAACACTGAAGCTTTCTTT
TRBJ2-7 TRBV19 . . CASSPTAGVLSYEQYF TGTGCCAGTAGTCCTACAGCGGGCGTGCTCTCCTACGAGCAGTACTTC
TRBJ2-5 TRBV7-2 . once CASSWNGYQETQYF TGTGCCAGCAGCTGGAATGGCTACCAAGAGACCCAGTACTTC
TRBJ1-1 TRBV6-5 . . CASSSPGGSGTEAFF TGTGCCAGCAGTTCCCCGGGAGGAAGTGGGACTGAAGCTTTCTTT
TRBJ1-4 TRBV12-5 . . CASASGVGPSDEKLFF TGTGCTAGTGCCTCGGGGGTGGGACCGTCCGATGAAAAACTGTTTTTT
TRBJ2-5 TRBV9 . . CASSVRQGSQETQYF TGTGCCAGCAGCGTAAGGCAGGGGAGCCAAGAGACCCAGTACTTC
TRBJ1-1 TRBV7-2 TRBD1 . CASSLVARGEAFF TGTGCCAGCAGCTTAGTGGCCAGGGGGGAAGCTTTCTTT
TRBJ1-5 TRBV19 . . CASSLGNQPQHF TGTGCCAGTAGTCTGGGCAATCAGCCCCAGCATTTT
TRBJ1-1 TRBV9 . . CASSVDEAKNTEAFF TGTGCCAGCAGCGTAGACGAGGCCAAGAACACTGAAGCTTTCTTT
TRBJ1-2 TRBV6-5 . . CASSYGESNYGYTF TGTGCCAGCAGTTACGGGGAATCTAACTATGGCTACACCTTC
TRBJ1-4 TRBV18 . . CASSLGGEKLFF TGTGCCAGCTCACTTGGGGGTGAAAAACTGTTTTTT
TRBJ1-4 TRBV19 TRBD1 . CASIPSDRPNEKLFF TGTGCCAGTATCCCCTCGGACAGGCCTAATGAAAAACTGTTTTTT
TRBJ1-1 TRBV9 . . CASSVGPLQHAEAFF TGTGCCAGCAGCGTAGGCCCCCTTCAGCACGCTGAAGCTTTCTTT
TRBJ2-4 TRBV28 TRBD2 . CASSLWFNAGVSGRGRNIQYF TGTGCCAGCAGTTTATGGTTTAACGCGGGGGTTAGCGGGAGGGGGAGAAACATTCAGTACTTC
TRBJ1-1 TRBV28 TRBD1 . CASRRDSNTEAFF TGTGCCAGCAGAAGGGACAGCAACACTGAAGCTTTCTTT
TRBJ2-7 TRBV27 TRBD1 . CASSLDRGAGEQYF TGTGCCAGCAGTCTGGACAGGGGGGCTGGGGAGCAGTACTTC
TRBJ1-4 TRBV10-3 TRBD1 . CAISLTGFEKLFF TGTGCCATCAGCCTGACAGGGTTTGAAAAACTGTTTTTT
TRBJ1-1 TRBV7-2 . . CASSSDSTEAFF TGTGCCAGCAGCTCGGACAGTACTGAAGCTTTCTTT
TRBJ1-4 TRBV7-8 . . CASSSHWGYNEKLFF TGTGCCAGCAGCTCACACTGGGGTTATAATGAAAAACTGTTTTTT
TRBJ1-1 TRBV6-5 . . CASSSARSGFSTEAFF TGTGCCAGCAGTTCCGCCCGGTCAGGGTTCAGCACTGAAGCTTTCTTT
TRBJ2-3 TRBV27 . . CASSYPGTSTDTQYF TGTGCCAGCAGTTACCCTGGTACTAGCACAGATACGCAGTATTTT
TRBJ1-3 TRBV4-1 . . CASSQEGSGGFSGNTIYF TGCGCCAGCAGCCAAGAGGGATCCGGGGGCTTCTCTGGAAACACCATATATTTT
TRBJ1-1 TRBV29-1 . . CSVDRRGKAEAFF TGCAGCGTTGATCGTCGGGGGAAGGCTGAAGCTTTCTTT
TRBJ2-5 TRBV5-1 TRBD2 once CASSPGGLAGSEETQYF TGCGCCAGCAGCCCTGGAGGACTAGCGGGGAGTGAAGAGACCCAGTACTTC
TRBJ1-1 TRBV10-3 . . CAIRGGQLNTEAFF TGTGCCATCAGGGGAGGACAGTTGAACACTGAAGCTTTCTTT
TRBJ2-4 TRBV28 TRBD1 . CASSLRGTGLDIQYF TGTGCCAGCAGTTTACGCGGGACAGGGTTGGACATTCAGTACTTC
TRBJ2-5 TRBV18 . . CASSPRSWSAQETQYF TGTGCCAGCTCACCACGAAGCTGGAGTGCCCAGGAGACCCAGTACTTC
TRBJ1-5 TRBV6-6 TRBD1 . CASRTTGGGGQPQHF TGTGCCAGCAGAACAACAGGGGGCGGTGGTCAGCCCCAGCATTTT
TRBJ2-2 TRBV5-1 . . CASSLDPGPAGELFF TGCGCCAGCAGCTTGGACCCTGGTCCCGCCGGGGAGCTGTTTTTT
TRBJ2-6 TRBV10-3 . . CAISESMTASGANVLTF TGTGCCATCAGTGAGTCCATGACGGCCTCTGGGGCCAACGTCCTGACTTTC
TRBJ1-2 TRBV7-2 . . CASSLGLTAARGYTF TGTGCCAGCAGCTTAGGTCTCACGGCGGCCCGGGGCTACACCTTC
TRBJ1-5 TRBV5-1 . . CASSPGPRVDSNQPQHF TGCGCCAGCAGCCCGGGCCCCCGGGTAGATAGCAATCAGCCCCAGCATTTT